This TCR delta chain stems from a study of γδ T cells in repeated Plasmodium falciparum infection. V dropped 0 bases and J dropped 7 bases, with 17 bases sitting between them. The CDR3 length is 16 residues. Germline CDR1 GEAIGNYY, CDR2 EKD. Flow sorting of PBMC yielded separate Vgamma9/Vdelta2+ and Vdelta2-negative gammadelta T cell populations for bulk repertoire analysis. This clone has only a few counts. This DNA's translation differs at residue 11 from TCRdb's protein, which comes from a much larger clone; a read error is likely, and the protein shown is translated from the DNA. TCRdb redid clone calling on the multiplex PCR reads using CATT. The table records approximately 90,000 delta-chain clones, 0.95% to 1% of them present only once.

The chain employs TRDV2 and TRDJ2; tentative D call: TRDD3 (5 bases). As TCRdb names no J gene, one was assigned here on the basis of a DNA match to germline. Sequenced input: gamma-delta T cells from blood. The clonotype comes from a pool of human donors (malaria-infected and uninfected, not separated). CDR3 protein: CACDTVYGRGIAQLFF. As DNA, the CDR3 is TGTGCCTGTGACACCGTATATGGGAGAGGGATAGCACAACTCTTCTTT.